This entry lists 4 T cell receptor beta chains sequenced from one sample in a study of CXCR3-negative and CXCR3-positive naive CD8 T cells. Libraries were UMI-labeled 5' RACE TRB cDNA. Reprocessing the 5' RACE reads, TCRdb reports a single entry for every CDR3 protein and omits DNA. This sample carries 150,000 or so distinct CDR3 sequences, with less than 0.55% going to the ten biggest clones. The sample was naive CXCR3- CD8+ T cells from blood. Noted subset: CD45RO-CCR7+CD27+CD95- naive CD8+ T cells lacking CXCR3 (TNR3-). These TCRs come from a human donor in good health. Some clones in this sample may be carry-over from other donors' samples.

The gene calls are TRBV4-1 and TRBJ1-2; TCRdb designates TRBD1, a call that cannot be tested without DNA. The CDR3 runs 15 residues. Germline loops: CDR1 MGHRA, CDR2 YSYEKL. CDR3 in amino acids: CASSQAGAAKDGYTF.

The chain carries TRBV12-3 or TRBV12-4 and TRBJ1-1. The CDR3 sequence is 12 residues long. CDR3 sequence: CASTQVITEAFF.

The chain is built from TRBV11-2 and TRBJ1-2; TCRdb picks TRBD1, but there is no DNA to check that call. CDR1 is SGHAT, CDR2 FQNNGV, per germline. The CDR3 contains 15 residues. Here the CDR3 reads CASTASQGAVYGYTF. Looking up the rest from reference TRBV11-2 and TRBJ1-2 gives the full variable domain: EAGVAQSPRYKIIEKRQSVAFWCNPISGHATLYWYQQILGQGPKLLIQFQNNGVVDDSQLPKDRFSAERLKGVDSTLKIQPAKLEDSAVYLCASTASQGAVYGYTFGSGTRLTVV.

The chain links TRBV5-5 to TRBJ2-3; TCRdb names TRBD2, which stays unverified in the absence of DNA. The CDR3 loop spans 17 amino acids. Germline CDR1 SGHKS, CDR2 YYEKEE (reference sequence). The CDR3 region is CASSPSVSGTSTDTQYF.